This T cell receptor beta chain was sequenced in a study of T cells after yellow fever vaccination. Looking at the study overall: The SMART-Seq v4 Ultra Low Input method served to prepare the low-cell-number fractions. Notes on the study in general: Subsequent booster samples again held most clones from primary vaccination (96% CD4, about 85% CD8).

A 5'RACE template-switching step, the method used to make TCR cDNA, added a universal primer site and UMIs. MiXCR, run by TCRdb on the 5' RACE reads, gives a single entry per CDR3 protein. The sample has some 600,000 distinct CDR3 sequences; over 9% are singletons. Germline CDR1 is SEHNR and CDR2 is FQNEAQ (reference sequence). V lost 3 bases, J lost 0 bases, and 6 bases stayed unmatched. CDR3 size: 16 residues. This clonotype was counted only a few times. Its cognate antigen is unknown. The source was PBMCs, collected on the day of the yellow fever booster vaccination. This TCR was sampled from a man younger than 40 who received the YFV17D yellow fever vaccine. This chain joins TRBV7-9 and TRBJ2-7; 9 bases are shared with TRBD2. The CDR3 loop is CASSFETSGSSYEQYF. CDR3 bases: TGTGCCAGCAGCTTCGAGACTAGCGGTAGCTCCTACGAGCAGTACTTC.